The rows below give T cell receptor beta chains drawn from one sample of a study of blood T cell repertoires in COVID-19. The table came from immunoSEQ multiplex PCR; TCRdb's copy has only in-frame clones and leaves some out. The table has 250,000 to 300,000 clones, approximately 83% seen once; the top ten hold approximately 11%. The specimen sequenced was peripheral blood. The receptors derive from a woman aged 70 to 79 with acute or convalescent COVID-19. The CDR3 runs from the conserved cysteine through the conserved F or W. A D gene is named only where the DNA matches it firmly. Clone size appears in some rows only: once, few, many, or a class for an expanded clone.

TRBJ1-1	TRBV7-3	-	TRBD1	CASSLARDSEAFF
TRBJ1-2	TRBV12-3/TRBV12-4	-	-	CASSLRDYGYTF
TRBJ1-4	TRBV13	-	-	CASCSGPYEKLFF
TRBJ1-1	TRBV20-1	once	-	CSHRVNTEAFF
TRBJ2-7	TRBV15	-	-	CATSRAGQDYEQYF
TRBJ2-1	TRBV2	-	TRBD2	CASKLAGGSAYNEQFF
TRBJ1-3	TRBV20-1	-	-	CSAREGNTIYF
TRBJ1-1	TRBV19	-	-	CASSIALVRASNTEAFF
TRBJ2-7	TRBV14	-	TRBD2	CARSPSGGAHSYEQYF
TRBJ1-2	TRBV7-9	-	TRBD1	CASSTDRGRNYGYTF
TRBJ1-1	TRBV10-3	-	-	CAISEGGGGTEAFF
TRBJ1-2	TRBV30	-	-	CAWSPQGGYGYTF
TRBJ1-5	TRBV28	-	TRBD1	CASIPRDRLTRKPQHF
TRBJ1-6	TRBV10-3	-	-	CAISGTANSPLHF
TRBJ1-1	TRBV19	-	-	CASTRQRMNTEAFF
TRBJ2-2	TRBV9	-	TRBD2	CASSVAVSTSGTGELFF
TRBJ2-5	TRBV2	-	-	CASSPMGRDSAQYF
TRBJ1-3	TRBV7-9	-	-	CASSSDSTYSGNTIYF
TRBJ1-2	TRBV24-1	-	-	CATSPRGGSGYTF
TRBJ2-1	TRBV5-1	-	-	CASSFLTGRDSYNEQFF
TRBJ2-3	TRBV12-5	-	-	CASGEQGTTDTQYF
TRBJ2-3	TRBV6-4	-	TRBD2	CASSGSAGTHTDTQYF
TRBJ2-1	TRBV2	-	-	CASRDSYINNEQFF
TRBJ2-2	TRBV7-9	-	TRBD1	CASSSGTGGDTGELFF
TRBJ1-5	TRBV9	-	-	CASSVEPGQPQHF
TRBJ2-1	TRBV9	-	-	CASSDKSAYNEQFF
TRBJ2-6	TRBV18	-	-	CASSPGSLGANVLTF
TRBJ1-4	TRBV9	-	-	CASSVWGETNEKLFF
TRBJ1-4	TRBV3-1/TRBV3-2	-	-	CASSQVPGGGNEKLFF
TRBJ2-7	TRBV7-8	-	TRBD1	CASSFQQGLYEQYF
TRBJ2-7	TRBV4-1	-	-	CASSQETVTYEQYF
TRBJ2-3	TRBV3-1/TRBV3-2	-	-	CASSLGRDTQYF
TRBJ2-2	TRBV2	few	-	CASSENSITGELFF